These 30 T cell receptor beta chains were all obtained from the same sample, sequenced in a study of T cell responses to AZD1222 COVID-19 vaccine. Sequencing used immunoSEQ multiplex PCR; TCRdb keeps in-frame clones, though not all of them. The table shows some 48,000 clones, with 80% to 90% occurring only once. The specimen was peripheral blood, collected 28 days after the second AZD1222 dose. Receptors were obtained from an adult who received the AZD1222 COVID-19 vaccine.

As DNA, the CDR3 is TGTGCCAGCAGTTACTCTGGGACTAGCATCCATGAGCAGTTCTTC. Residues: CASSYSGTSIHEQFF. The chain recombines TRBV6-5 with TRBJ2-1; 9 positions agree with TRBD2. CDR1 MNHEY and CDR2 SVGAGI come from the germline V gene. The CDR3 runs 15 residues. V lost 0 bases, J lost 8 bases, and 5 bases stayed unmatched.

This CDR3 is CASQLWTGSTEAFF. CDR3 DNA sequence: TGTGCCAGCCAACTTTGGACAGGGAGTACTGAAGCTTTCTTT. This sequence joins TRBV9 and TRBJ1-1; 8 bases align to TRBD1. Germline V gives CDR1 SGDLS, CDR2 YYNGEE. The CDR3 consists of 14 residues. With V trimmed by 7 bases and J by 5 bases, 10 bases remained unmatched.

The table lists this clone with a count of one. V is TRBV14 and J is TRBJ1-5, with D hard to call. CDR1 is SGHDN and CDR2 is FVKESK in the germline V gene. V was pared by 4 bases and J by 0 bases, with 4 bases between. CDR3 size: 13 residues. The CDR3 sequence is CASSRDSNQPQHF. The CDR3 bases are TGTGCCAGCAGCCGGGATAGCAATCAGCCCCAGCATTTT.

This rearrangement joins TRBV7-8 to TRBJ2-7; D gene uncertain. The germline V gene encodes CDR1 SGHVS and CDR2 FQNEAQ. V was shortened by 0 bases and J by 4 bases, with 28 bases between the two germline ends. This CDR3 has 20 residues. This chain's CDR3 is CASSLAPARTSHTTQYEQYF. The CDR3 DNA is TGTGCCAGCAGCTTAGCGCCGGCTCGTACATCCCATACAACACAATACGAGCAGTACTTC.

The chain combines TRBV6-5 with TRBJ2-7; D may be TRBD1 (10 bases). The ends were cut back, 7 bases at V and 9 bases at J, with 22 bases in the middle. The CDR3 spans 14 residues. The V gene's germline CDR1 is MNHEY and CDR2 SVGAGI. DNA of the CDR3: TGTGCCAGCACCGGACAGGGGGGTAGCGGGAGGCAGTACTTC. Protein sequence: CASTGQGGSGRQYF.

The J gene is TRBJ2-3, the V gene TRBV2; the match to TRBD2 covers 8 bases. CDR3 length: 12 residues. Losses at the gene ends were 3 bases for V and 14 bases for J; bases not matched to a gene: 7. CDR1 and CDR2 (germline): SNHLY, FYNNEI. Here the CDR3 reads CASSDVSGRRYF. In DNA form, the CDR3 reads TGTGCCAGCAGTGATGTAAGCGGGAGAAGGTATTTT.

The V call is TRBV7-6, the J call TRBJ1-3, with D maybe TRBD1 (5 bases). The V gene lost 2 bases and the J gene lost 1 base, with 9 bases spanning the gap. Germline V gene data show CDR1 as SGHVS and CDR2 as FNYEAQ. This CDR3 is 15 amino acids long. The CDR3 bases are TGTGCCAGCAGCTTAACAGGTCCTTCTGGAAACACCATATATTTT. Translating it yields CASSLTGPSGNTIYF.

V usage is TRBV11-3 and J usage is TRBJ2-5; 13 bases are a match to TRBD2. The CDR3 loop spans 16 amino acids. Trimming cost V 4 bases and J 1 base; bases outside gene matches: 3. CDR1 is SGHNT, CDR2 YENEEA, per germline. The CDR3 DNA reads TGTGCCAGCAGCTACGGGACTAGCGGGGTCCAAGAGACCCAGTACTTC. It yields the protein CASSYGTSGVQETQYF.

The V call is TRBV5-1, the J call TRBJ2-2; 11 bases map to TRBD1. The CDR3 consists of 15 residues. The V segment lost 4 bases and the J segment 6 bases; nucleotides outside the gene matches: 5. CDR1 SGHRS and CDR2 YFSETQ come from the germline V gene. The CDR3 is CASSRGQGDPGELFF. Written as DNA, the CDR3 is TGCGCCAGCAGCCGGGGACAGGGGGATCCCGGGGAGCTGTTTTTT. The full variable domain, with the rest looked up from reference TRBV5-1 and TRBJ2-2, is KAGVTQTPRYLIKTRGQQVTLSCSPISGHRSVSWYQQTPGQGLQFLFEYFSETQRNKGNFPGRFSGRQFSNSRSEMNVSTLELGDSALYLCASSRGQGDPGELFFGEGSRLTVL.

The chain joins TRBV11-3 to TRBJ2-7; D gene uncertain. This CDR3 is 15 amino acids long. Germline-derived CDR1 and CDR2 are SGHNT and YENEEA. With 10 bases removed from V and 4 bases from J, the gap between germline ends came to 23 bases. CDR3 bases: TGTGCCACCCCGGCGAAGGCTGGATGCGCGTACGAGCAGTACTTC. Residues: CATPAKAGCAYEQYF. Looking up the rest from reference TRBV11-3 and TRBJ2-7 gives the full variable domain: EAGVVQSPRYKIIEKKQPVAFWCNPISGHNTLYWYLQNLGQGPELLIRYENEEAVDDSQLPKDRFSAERLKGVDSTLKIQPAELGDSAVYLCATPAKAGCAYEQYFGPGTRLTVT.

The chain carries TRBV28 and TRBJ2-3; unclear D gene. Trimming removed 5 bases at V and 0 bases at J, with 9 bases between. The CDR3 loop spans 14 amino acids. In germline, CDR1 is MDHEN, CDR2 SYDVKM. CDR3 DNA sequence: TGTGCCAGCAGTCCCCCCGGGAGCACAGATACGCAGTATTTT. It translates to CASSPPGSTDTQYF.

This rearrangement joins TRBV3-1 (or the pseudogene TRBV3-2) to TRBJ2-7; TRBD1 is a possible D gene (6 bases). The CDR3 runs 14 residues. V shed 3 bases and J shed 0 bases, with 9 bases lying between them. Per the germline V gene, CDR1 is LGHDT and CDR2 is YNNKEL (reference sequence). CDR3 nucleotides: TGTGCCAGCAGCCACGACAGGTTCTCCTACGAGCAGTACTTC. Translated: CASSHDRFSYEQYF.

This clone was detected only a few times. The chain combines TRBV29-1 with TRBJ2-5, with 8 bases lining up with TRBD1. V lost 0 bases, J lost 0 bases, and 0 bases stayed unmatched. CDR1 is SQVTM, CDR2 ANQGSEA, per germline. The CDR3 runs to 14 residues. The CDR3 sequence: CSVEETGDQETQYF. CDR3 DNA sequence: TGCAGCGTTGAAGAGACAGGGGACCAAGAGACCCAGTACTTC.

This chain connects TRBV7-3 to TRBJ2-7, with 13 positions matching TRBD2. The CDR3 extends over 15 amino acids. With V trimmed by 4 bases and J by 3 bases, 3 bases remained unmatched. Germline lookup yields CDR1 SGHTA and CDR2 FQGTGA. CDR3 bases: TGTGCCAGCAGCTCGGGACTAGCGGGATACTACGAGCAGTACTTC. Translating it yields CASSSGLAGYYEQYF.

The chain couples TRBV7-2 to TRBJ2-7, with 8 bases aligning to TRBD1. The CDR3 consists of 16 residues. V was pared by 3 bases and J by 2 bases, with 9 bases of the junction left unmatched. Germline CDR1 SGHTA, CDR2 FQGNSA. The DNA for the CDR3 is TGTGCCAGCAGCTTCTCTGGGCGACAGGGGACCTACGAGCAGTACTTC. Translated, it gives CASSFSGRQGTYEQYF.

The J gene is TRBJ1-5, the V gene TRBV7-2; D might be TRBD1 (6 bases). Germline V gene data show CDR1 as SGHTA and CDR2 as FQGNSA. V was clipped by 0 bases and J by 6 bases, with 12 bases between them. The CDR3 is 15 residues long. The CDR3 nucleotides read TGTGCCAGCAGCTTAGCAGGGGGAGGGGGTCAGCCCCAGCATTTT. This encodes CASSLAGGGGQPQHF. Together with reference TRBV7-2 and TRBJ1-5, the CDR3 gives the full variable domain: GAGVSQSPSNKVTEKGKDVELRCDPISGHTALYWYRQSLGQGLEFLIYFQGNSAPDKSGLPSDRFSAERTGGSVSTLTIQRTQQEDSAVYLCASSLAGGGGQPQHFGDGTRLSIL.

This clone was recorded once. The rearrangement uses TRBV7-2 and TRBJ2-7; 9 bases match TRBD2. Germline lookup yields CDR1 SGHTA and CDR2 FQGNSA. The CDR3 length is 15 residues. V gave up 5 bases and J gave up 7 bases; unmatched junction bases: 12. CDR3 bases: TGTGCCAGCAGCCCAGAAGGTAGCGGGAGTCGTGAGCAGTACTTC. Encoded protein: CASSPEGSGSREQYF.

This sequence joins TRBV7-2 and TRBJ2-7, with TRBD2 as a possible D gene (6 bases). Germline lookup yields CDR1 SGHTA and CDR2 FQGNSA. The CDR3 spans 15 residues. The ends were cut back, 5 bases at V and 5 bases at J, with 19 bases in the middle. CDR3 in amino acids: CASSIAGLDLNEQYF. The CDR3 nucleotides read TGTGCCAGCAGCATCGCGGGGCTAGATCTCAACGAGCAGTACTTC.

This chain connects TRBV28 to TRBJ2-1; maybe TRBD2 (5 bases). Deletions cut 3 bases from V and 8 bases from J, with 11 bases between. The V gene's germline CDR1 is MDHEN and CDR2 SYDVKM. This CDR3 has 13 residues. Written as DNA, the CDR3 is TGTGCCAGCAGTTTTTGGGAGAACGATGAGCAGTTCTTC. Residues: CASSFWENDEQFF.

This clone showed up just once. J is TRBJ1-1 and V is TRBV5-1; D perhaps matches TRBD1 (5 bases). Germline CDR1 reads SGHRS; CDR2 reads YFSETQ. Trimming cost V 0 bases and J 1 base, with 13 bases left between them. The CDR3 has 16 amino acids. CDR3 loop: CASSLEKTGPNTEAFF. In DNA form, the CDR3 reads TGCGCCAGCAGCTTGGAAAAAACAGGCCCGAACACTGAAGCTTTCTTT.

This clone was observed a single time. The chain carries TRBV5-1 and TRBJ2-2; 7 bases align to TRBD1. Per the germline V gene, CDR1 is SGHRS and CDR2 is YFSETQ. The CDR3 contains 13 residues. J gave up 5 bases and V 3 bases, and 1 base lay outside the gene matches. This CDR3 reads CASSWDSTGELFF. CDR3 nucleotide sequence: TGCGCCAGCAGCTGGGACAGTACCGGGGAGCTGTTTTTT.

The V and J genes are TRBV19 and TRBJ2-2, with D uncertain. The CDR3 is made up of 13 amino acids. CDR1 and CDR2 (germline): LNHDA, SQIVND (reference sequence). V was trimmed by 10 bases and J by 7 bases, leaving 16 bases between them. CDR3: CANPSVRNGELFF. In nucleotides, the CDR3 is TGTGCCAACCCAAGCGTCCGTAACGGGGAGCTGTTTTTT.

With respect to this clone: A junction end diverges from the germline sequence, so it may reflect a read error. The chain uses TRBV19 and TRBJ2-7, with 8 nucleotides matching TRBD1. CDR1 is LNHDA, CDR2 SQIVND, per germline (reference sequence). This CDR3 spans 14 amino acids. The CDR3 nucleotides are TGTGCCAGTAGTATGGGGACAGGTAGCTACGTGCAGTACTTC. Its protein is CASSMGTGSYVQYF.

The J gene is TRBJ2-7, the V gene TRBV7-2; TRBD1 matches at 10 bases. After removal of 4 bases from V and 2 bases from J, the junction contained 14 bases not matched to a gene. Per the germline V gene, CDR1 is SGHTA and CDR2 is FQGNSA. The length of the CDR3 is 18 residues. The CDR3 spells CASSSTPLGQGFTYEQYF. For the CDR3, the DNA is TGTGCCAGCAGCTCAACCCCCTTGGGACAGGGGTTTACCTACGAGCAGTACTTC.

This chain joins TRBV7-9 and TRBJ1-4; weak D call: TRBD1 (6 bases). V was cut by 4 bases and J by 7 bases, with 16 bases left in between. The CDR3 loop spans 15 amino acids. From germline, CDR1 is SEHNR and CDR2 FQNEAQ (reference sequence). This CDR3 reads CASSSGGQSGEKLFF. CDR3 nucleotide sequence: TGTGCCAGCAGCTCTGGGGGACAAAGCGGTGAAAAACTGTTTTTT.

The chain couples TRBV5-1 to TRBJ2-3; 11 bases align to TRBD2. The J segment lost 0 bases and the V segment lost 2 bases, leaving 5 bases of the junction unmatched. CDR1 and CDR2 (germline): SGHRS, YFSETQ. This CDR3 has 17 residues. DNA of the CDR3: TGCGCCAGCAGCTTAATGACTAGCGGGACTAGCACAGATACGCAGTATTTT. This codes for CASSLMTSGTSTDTQYF.

This chain joins TRBV6-5 and TRBJ1-2, with D unresolved. The germline V and J ends were trimmed by 5 bases and 4 bases, with 8 bases remaining between them. From germline, CDR1 is MNHEY and CDR2 SVGAGI. The CDR3 has 12 residues. CDR3 nucleotide sequence: TGTGCCAGCAGTCCAAGGTCCTATGGCTACACCTTC. Translation gives CASSPRSYGYTF.

The CDR3 coding sequence is TGTGCCAGCAGCTCGACCGGGACAGGGGGGTTTTCACCCCTCCACTTT. It encodes CASSSTGTGGFSPLHF. The chain has TRBV7-9 and TRBJ1-6, with TRBD1 matching over 11 bases. Germline V CDR1 and CDR2: SEHNR, FQNEAQ (reference sequence). V was pared by 4 bases and J by 9 bases, with 8 bases of the junction left unmatched. This CDR3 region has 16 residues. The variable domain in full, completed from reference TRBV7-9 and TRBJ1-6, reads DTGVSQNPRHKITKRGQNVTFRCDPISEHNRLYWYRQTLGQGPEFLTYFQNEAQLEKSRLLSDRFSAERPKGSFSTLEIQRTEQGDSAMYLCASSSTGTGGFSPLHFGNGTRLTVT.

This clone has only one observation. This chain joins TRBV19 and TRBJ2-1; tentative D call: TRBD1 (5 bases). The CDR3 spans 16 residues. Trimming left V 6 bases short and J 0 bases short, with 15 bases between. The germline V gene has CDR1 LNHDA and CDR2 SQIVND (reference sequence). The CDR3 DNA follows: TGTGCCAGTAGAACACACAGGAAAAGCTCCTACAATGAGCAGTTCTTC. Its protein product is CASRTHRKSSYNEQFF.

V is TRBV28 and J is TRBJ2-7; the D gene could be TRBD1 or TRBD2 (5 bases each). V lost 2 bases and J 2 bases, leaving 13 bases between the germline ends. Germline V lookup: CDR1 MDHEN, CDR2 SYDVKM. This CDR3 has 15 amino acids. CDR3 region: CASSLPGTGTYEQYF. The CDR3 DNA follows: TGTGCCAGCAGTTTACCCGGGACGGGGACCTACGAGCAGTACTTC. The whole variable domain, remainder taken from reference TRBV28 and TRBJ2-7, is DVKVTQSSRYLVKRTGEKVFLECVQDMDHENMFWYRQDPGLGLRLIYFSYDVKMKEKGDIPEGYSVSREKKERFSLILESASTNQTSMYLCASSLPGTGTYEQYFGPGTRLTVT.